The source of this TCR beta chain is a study of shared T cell receptors in the human thymus. Clones were read by immunoSEQ multiplex PCR, and TCRdb kept only the in-frame ones, dropping some. This sample has 600,000 or so clones, with around 87% found just once. Germline CDR1 is SGHRS and CDR2 is YFSETQ. The CDR3 is 13 residues long. Trimming removed 3 bases from V and 7 bases from J, with 13 bases in between. The sample was also linked to a second study, of human thymus T cells. That work adds: From resections taken during corrective heart surgery, the thymus tissue was obtained. Related research reported highly overlapping thymic repertoires among unrelated individuals.

V gene TRBV5-1 combines with J gene TRBJ1-1, with D perhaps TRBD1 (6 bases). The sequence was obtained from a boy under three years old with a congenital heart defect. The sequenced material came from thymocytes. CDR3 nucleotide sequence: TGCGCCAGCAGCTCCGAGAACAGGGTTGAAGCTTTCTTT. This codes for CASSSENRVEAFF.